These T cell receptor beta chains were read from a single sample in a study of T-cell memory formation after mild COVID-19. TCRdb ran MiXCR on the 5' RACE reads and lists one entry per CDR3 protein. This table has approximately 300,000 distinct CDR3 sequences, approximately 8.4% appearing once. Sequencing input: PBMCs or a T cell subset sorted from them (not recorded which). All receptors come from a man between 18 and 35 years old who had mild COVID-19 (a few samples of this study predate the infection). Cell type and time point are not known. The CDR3 runs from the conserved cysteine through the conserved F or W. The D gene is left open where the match is weak. Size tells how often a clone was seen (once, few, many) or the class of an expanded clone, and some rows leave it out.

abundance	v_gene	d_gene	j_gene	CDR3nt	CDR3aa
few	TRBV28	TRBD2	TRBJ2-3	TGTGCCAGCAGTCCACAGCTAGCGGGGAGTTCAGATACGCAGTATTTT	CASSPQLAGSSDTQYF
few	TRBV5-1	TRBD2	TRBJ2-1	TGCGCCAGCAGCTTGCAACCAGGGAGCGGGGTAAACAATGAGCAGTTCTTC	CASSLQPGSGVNNEQFF
few	TRBV6-2/TRBV6-3	-	TRBJ1-1	TGTGCCAGCAGTTACAGATTATCTACGGTAAACACTGAAGCTTTCTTT	CASSYRLSTVNTEAFF
-	TRBV4-3	-	TRBJ2-3	TGCGCCAGCAGCCGCCGACAGGCTGTAGATACGCAGTATTTT	CASSRRQAVDTQYF
few	TRBV28	TRBD2	TRBJ2-2	TGTGCCAGCAGTTTAATGGGAAGAGGGACTAGCTTCACCGGGGAGCTGTTTTTT	CASSLMGRGTSFTGELFF
many	TRBV9	TRBD1	TRBJ2-2	TGTGCCAGCAGCGTAAGTCTATGGGGACAGGGCAGCACCGGGGAGCTGTTTTTT	CASSVSLWGQGSTGELFF
-	TRBV5-1	-	TRBJ2-3	TGCGCCAGCAGCTCCCGGGGTGAGACAGATACGCAGTATTTT	CASSSRGETDTQYF
few	TRBV5-1	-	TRBJ2-5	TGCGCCAGCAGCTTGGTATCCAGAAAGGGACAAGAGACCCAGTACTTC	CASSLVSRKGQETQYF
many	TRBV5-6	-	TRBJ2-1	TGTGCCAGCAGCGGGGACGCAAACAATGAGCAGTTCTTC	CASSGDANNEQFF
few	TRBV20-1	TRBD2	TRBJ2-7	TGCAGTGCACCAATAGCGGGGTCGGTAAACGAGCAGTACTTC	CSAPIAGSVNEQYF
many	TRBV11-1	-	TRBJ1-1	TGTGCCAGCAGACGTGACAGGAACACTGAAGCTTTCTTT	CASRRDRNTEAFF
-	TRBV5-4	TRBD1	TRBJ2-6	TGTGCCAGCACCGGGACAGGCGCCTCTGGGGCCAACGTCCTGACTTTC	CASTGTGASGANVLTF
-	TRBV2	-	TRBJ2-5	TGTGCCAGCAGTGGACCAATGGGACATTCGACCGCCCAGTACTTC	CASSGPMGHSTAQYF
few	TRBV5-1	-	TRBJ2-2	TGCGCCAGCAGCTTGGGATCGGGATTCACCGGGGAGCTGTTTTTT	CASSLGSGFTGELFF